This T cell receptor beta chain was recorded in a study of blood T cells in healthy people across ages. As for the study in general: Template-switching capture recovered about one barcoded beta molecule per two T cells.

The total RNA that was extracted per sample amounted to at least 5 micrograms. Together with a sample-barcoded 5' primer, a J-beta primer mix was included in a second PCR lasting roughly 6 to 12 cycles. Tags on each cDNA molecule came from a template-switch adaptor with 12 random nucleotides. Each CDR3 protein gets one entry after TCRdb re-called the 5' RACE reads with MiXCR. This sample carries about 1.4 million distinct CDR3 sequences, 45% to 70% of them seen once, and the ten largest clones take 5.5% to 8%. Study-level results: The study could not conclusively compare naive and antigen-experienced cells, given its unsorted PBMCs.

Comment on this clonotype: As yet, its antigen is unknown.

Trimming shortened V by 6 bases and J by 6 bases, and 18 bases separated the two germline ends. The germline V gene encodes CDR1 SNHLY and CDR2 FYNNEI. The CDR3 length is 14 residues. This chain connects TRBV2 to TRBJ2-7; the D is unclear. The sequencing sample was made of blood. The origin of this receptor is a man younger than 30 in good health. The CDR3 DNA follows: TGTGCCAGCAGACTGGACCGTACGGTCGGCGAGCAGTACTTC. This codes for CASRLDRTVGEQYF.